This T cell receptor (beta chain) emerged from a study of OX40 agonist ivuxolimab in advanced cancers. In the study overall: Ivuxolimab was an agonistic, fully human IgG2 monoclonal antibody directed against OX40 (CD134), a costimulatory receptor. Intravenous ivuxolimab was administered to patients every 2 weeks at six dose levels: 0.01, 0.1, 0.3, 1.5, 3 and 10 mg/kg. Of the approximately 50 dose-escalation patients, hepatocellular carcinoma was present in 19, melanoma in around 15, renal cell carcinoma in 9 and head and neck cancer in 9. A male proportion of approximately 83% and a mean age of around 60 years, ranging from roughly 23 to 90, were recorded for the dose-escalation cohort. Patients were allowed to have had prior anti-PD-1, anti-PD-L1 or anti-CTLA-4 therapy, and approximately 37% of the dose-escalation patients had been treated with checkpoint inhibitors. Three dose-escalation patients achieved partial responses, one with hepatocellular carcinoma and two with cutaneous melanoma. Peripheral TCRbeta sequencing aimed to test whether ivuxolimab altered TCR sequence diversity and caused clonal T-cell expansion. The monotherapy dose-escalation portion (N ≈ 52 patients) of the phase I ivuxolimab trial is reported in the paper.

CDR1 SGHRS and CDR2 YFSETQ were looked up in the germline V gene. Trimming removed 5 bases from V and 5 bases from J, leaving 16 bases between the germline ends. Including the terminal cysteine and phenylalanine, the CDR3 comprises 15 residues. Only the CDR3 part of the read is kept: 45 bases, read in frame from the first base. About this clone: The antigen this receptor binds is unknown. No per-base quality is available; no much larger clone lies one base away.

The trial excluded patients who had a history of autoimmune disease or were on systemic immunosuppression. Peripheral blood for TCR sequencing was collected from all dose cohorts at baseline, on cycle 4 day 1, and on cycle 7 day 1. Samples were obtained from an open-label, multicenter, first-in-human phase I dose-escalation trial of ivuxolimab. Adults with locally advanced or metastatic melanoma, renal cell carcinoma, hepatocellular carcinoma or head and neck squamous cell carcinoma were enrolled in the trial. Before TCR sequencing, CD4+ T cells and CD8+ T cells from peripheral blood were sorted into separate populations. Points the paper makes about the study in general: In the 0.1-3.0 mg/kg groups, partial responders were among the patients with the lowest normalized peripheral clonal expansion, particularly in CD8+ T cells. On average, CD8+ T cells showed more expanded clones than CD4+ T cells after ivuxolimab. At doses from 0.1 to 3.0 mg/kg, clonal expansion was seen in both CD4+ and CD8+ blood T cells between baseline and week 6. The antigen specificity of the clonally expanded peripheral T cells was not determined. Low levels of normalized T-cell clonal expansion were also shown by some nonresponding patients.

Genomic DNA was extracted from sorted cells for sequencing of the TCRbeta CDR3 region. TCRbeta CDR3 regions were sequenced using the immunoSEQ Assay. The table comes from immuneACCESS by way of TCRdb, which keeps in-frame sequences with V and J called. Part of the clones is missing from these tables; in studies checked, under half for an unresolved V gene and the rest for unknown reasons. The sample table records about 46,000 clones; around nine tenths of these occur just once. 3% to 4% of the sample comes from the top ten. The chain employs TRBV5-1 and TRBJ1-4, with a tentative D gene TRBD1 over 6 matching bases. The receptor's source is an adult with an advanced solid tumor such as melanoma, head and neck, liver or kidney cancer. The source material was CD4+ or CD8+ T cells sorted from blood, sampled in a trial of the OX40 agonist ivuxolimab. The CDR3 loop reads CASSLTTGGNEKLFF. The nucleotide sequence is given as TGCGCCAGCAGTTTAACGACAGGCGGAAATGAAAAACTGTTTTTT. When the CDR3 is completed using the reference TRBV5-1 and TRBJ1-4 genes on either side, the full variable domain is KAGVTQTPRYLIKTRGQQVTLSCSPISGHRSVSWYQQTPGQGLQFLFEYFSETQRNKGNFPGRFSGRQFSNSRSEMNVSTLELGDSALYLCASSLTTGGNEKLFFGSGTQLSVL.